This entry concerns a single TCR beta chain. Its antigen is unknown. The data belong to a study of T cell responses to AZD1222 COVID-19 vaccine. The CDR3 spans 16 residues. Germline lookup yields CDR1 MNHEY and CDR2 SMNVEV (reference sequence). The V segment lost 6 bases and the J segment 8 bases; nucleotides outside the gene matches: 10. Researchers grouped second doses given at about 4 or about 12 weeks into one pool. Overall study results and limits: Spike-specific TCR breadth and depth grew following two AZD1222 doses.

Only in-frame clones appear in the TCRdb table, and some are missing; sequencing was by immunoSEQ multiplex PCR. The data show approximately 150,000 clones, about 86% seen once. Sequenced here: peripheral blood, sampled 28 days after the second AZD1222 dose. The rearrangement links TRBV27 to TRBJ2-1; 13 nucleotides agree with TRBD2. This TCR came from an adult who received the AZD1222 COVID-19 vaccine. The CDR3: CASRDPGLAGLYEQFF. CDR3 coding DNA: TGTGCCAGCAGGGACCCGGGACTAGCGGGATTATATGAGCAGTTCTTC.